These T cell receptor beta chains were read from a single sample in a study of blood T cells in healthy people across ages. TCRdb re-called the 5' RACE reads with MiXCR, one entry per CDR3 protein. The data show 780,000 or so distinct CDR3 sequences, more than 50% seen once. Sequenced material: blood. These receptors were collected from a man aged 35-49 years in good health. Each CDR3 is given with its conserved first and last residue. D genes are given only for firm matches. Rows give clone size only sometimes, using once, few, many, or a class for an expanded clone.

j_gene: TRBJ2-7
d_gene: TRBD1
v_gene: TRBV20-1
abundance: once
CDR3nt: TGCAGTGCTTCCCCCGGGACAGGGTCATACGAGCAGTACTTC
CDR3aa: CSASPGTGSYEQYF

j_gene: TRBJ2-1
d_gene: -
v_gene: TRBV5-1
abundance: -
CDR3nt: TGCGCCAGCAGCTATACCGCCGCGGATTTCATTGAGCAGTTCTTC
CDR3aa: CASSYTAADFIEQFF

j_gene: TRBJ1-2
d_gene: TRBD1
v_gene: TRBV29-1
abundance: few
CDR3nt: TGCAGCGTTGCCCCCCGACAGGGGGCATTAGAAGGCTACACCTTC
CDR3aa: CSVAPRQGALEGYTF

j_gene: TRBJ1-2
d_gene: TRBD1
v_gene: TRBV20-1
abundance: -
CDR3nt: TGCAGTGCTAGGGGAGACAGGGGCCTACGGGGCTACACCTTC
CDR3aa: CSARGDRGLRGYTF

j_gene: TRBJ2-1
d_gene: -
v_gene: TRBV25-1
abundance: many
CDR3nt: TGTGCCAGCAGTGAATATTATTCAGGGGCGGATGAGCAGTTCTTC
CDR3aa: CASSEYYSGADEQFF

j_gene: TRBJ2-7
d_gene: -
v_gene: TRBV12-3/TRBV12-4
abundance: few
CDR3nt: TGTGCCAGCAGCCCCCCTGGGGCCAGCTCCTACGAGCAGTACTTC
CDR3aa: CASSPPGASSYEQYF

j_gene: TRBJ2-5
d_gene: -
v_gene: TRBV28
abundance: few
CDR3nt: TGTGCCAGCAACCGTAATCTTCACCAAGAGACCCAGTACTTC
CDR3aa: CASNRNLHQETQYF

j_gene: TRBJ2-7
d_gene: -
v_gene: TRBV21-1
abundance: few
CDR3nt: TGTGCCAGGAAGGGGGACAGATACTACGAGCAGTACTTC
CDR3aa: CARKGDRYYEQYF

j_gene: TRBJ2-1
d_gene: -
v_gene: TRBV4-2
abundance: -
CDR3nt: TGTGCCAGCAGCCAAGACGAGATAGGAGGGAGAGGGGCCTACAGTGAGCAGTTCTTC
CDR3aa: CASSQDEIGGRGAYSEQFF

j_gene: TRBJ2-1
d_gene: -
v_gene: TRBV28
abundance: once
CDR3nt: TGTGCCAGCAGCCAAATTCACACGATTACAGTCAGGGGCAGGGATGAGCAGTTCTTC
CDR3aa: CASSQIHTITVRGRDEQFF

j_gene: TRBJ1-2
d_gene: -
v_gene: TRBV29-1
abundance: -
CDR3nt: TGCAGCGGTGAAAATCAGGGATTGGACACCTTC
CDR3aa: CSGENQGLDTF

j_gene: TRBJ2-7
d_gene: TRBD1
v_gene: TRBV7-2
abundance: -
CDR3nt: TGTGCCAGCAGCTTGGCAGGGACAGGGGCATGCGAGCAGTACTTC
CDR3aa: CASSLAGTGACEQYF

j_gene: TRBJ1-2
d_gene: TRBD1
v_gene: TRBV5-4
abundance: -
CDR3nt: TGTGCCAGCACGGAGGCCAGACAGGGACGATCTGGCTACACCTTC
CDR3aa: CASTEARQGRSGYTF

j_gene: TRBJ2-1
d_gene: TRBD2
v_gene: TRBV5-1
abundance: -
CDR3nt: TGCGCCAGCAGCCCGGGACTAGCGGGGGACCCCTACAATGAGCAGTTCTTC
CDR3aa: CASSPGLAGDPYNEQFF

j_gene: TRBJ2-1
d_gene: -
v_gene: TRBV7-3
abundance: -
CDR3nt: TGTGCCAGCAGCTTAGCGCTATCGAGCTCCTACAATGAGCAGTTCTTC
CDR3aa: CASSLALSSSYNEQFF

j_gene: TRBJ1-6
d_gene: -
v_gene: TRBV20-1
abundance: -
CDR3nt: TGCAGTGCTAGAGATCTTCGGGTATCGGGTAATTCACCCCTCCACTTT
CDR3aa: CSARDLRVSGNSPLHF

j_gene: TRBJ2-3
d_gene: -
v_gene: TRBV20-1
abundance: -
CDR3nt: TGCAGTGCCAGGGACGTAGATACGCAGTATTTT
CDR3aa: CSARDVDTQYF

j_gene: TRBJ1-2
d_gene: TRBD1
v_gene: TRBV7-2
abundance: -
CDR3nt: TGTGCCAGCAGCTTAGCGGGACAGGGTGGTGGCTACACCTTC
CDR3aa: CASSLAGQGGGYTF

j_gene: TRBJ1-6
d_gene: -
v_gene: TRBV4-3
abundance: few
CDR3nt: TGCGCCAGCAGCCAAGTAGGGGGTTTCGATTCACCCCTCCACTTT
CDR3aa: CASSQVGGFDSPLHF

j_gene: TRBJ2-5
d_gene: -
v_gene: TRBV2
abundance: few
CDR3nt: TGTGCCAGCAGCAATGGCGGCCTGGATGGGGAGACCCAGTACTTC
CDR3aa: CASSNGGLDGETQYF

j_gene: TRBJ1-1
d_gene: -
v_gene: TRBV10-3
abundance: -
CDR3nt: TGTGCCTGTAGCAGGTCGAACACTGAAGCTTTCTTT
CDR3aa: CACSRSNTEAFF

j_gene: TRBJ2-3
d_gene: -
v_gene: TRBV5-1
abundance: -
CDR3nt: TGCGCCAGCAGCGCATACCGGACAGATACGCAGTATTTT
CDR3aa: CASSAYRTDTQYF

j_gene: TRBJ2-7
d_gene: TRBD1
v_gene: TRBV20-1
abundance: -
CDR3nt: TGCAGTGCCAACTCCCGGGACAGGAGTTCCTACGAGCAGTACTTC
CDR3aa: CSANSRDRSSYEQYF

j_gene: TRBJ2-7
d_gene: -
v_gene: TRBV9
abundance: -
CDR3nt: TGTGCCAGCAGCGTAGCTACGAGACCTGACTACGAGCAGTACTTC
CDR3aa: CASSVATRPDYEQYF

j_gene: TRBJ2-3
d_gene: -
v_gene: TRBV3-1
abundance: few
CDR3nt: TGTGCCAGCAGCCAGAGCTTGGCGCGGGGCACAGATACGCAGTATTTT
CDR3aa: CASSQSLARGTDTQYF

j_gene: TRBJ2-7
d_gene: TRBD2
v_gene: TRBV4-2
abundance: few
CDR3nt: TGTGCCAGCAGCCAGGAAACTAGCGGCGCCTACGAGCAGTACTTC
CDR3aa: CASSQETSGAYEQYF

j_gene: TRBJ2-7
d_gene: -
v_gene: TRBV20-1
abundance: -
CDR3nt: TGCAGTGCTAGACAGAAGGACTTCTACGAGCAGTACTTC
CDR3aa: CSARQKDFYEQYF

j_gene: TRBJ2-7
d_gene: -
v_gene: TRBV7-3
abundance: once
CDR3nt: TGTGCCAGCAGCCTCCTGGGGGGTTCAGACGAGCAGTACTTC
CDR3aa: CASSLLGGSDEQYF

j_gene: TRBJ2-3
d_gene: -
v_gene: TRBV5-5
abundance: few
CDR3nt: TGTGCCAGCAGCTTGGGCGGGACTCCTGCGCCCACAGATACGCAGTATTTT
CDR3aa: CASSLGGTPAPTDTQYF

j_gene: TRBJ1-2
d_gene: -
v_gene: TRBV20-1
abundance: -
CDR3nt: TGCAGTGCTAGAGAATCAGGGGAGGCCACCTTC
CDR3aa: CSARESGEATF

j_gene: TRBJ2-5
d_gene: -
v_gene: TRBV19
abundance: -
CDR3nt: TGTGCCAGTCGGTCGGGGCAAGAGACCCAGTACTTC
CDR3aa: CASRSGQETQYF

j_gene: TRBJ2-1
d_gene: -
v_gene: TRBV7-2
abundance: few
CDR3nt: TGTGCCAGCAGCTTAACTGCCAATGAGCAGTTCTTC
CDR3aa: CASSLTANEQFF

j_gene: TRBJ2-3
d_gene: -
v_gene: TRBV9
abundance: many
CDR3nt: TGTGCCAGCAGCGCTAGCACAGATACGCAGTATTTT
CDR3aa: CASSASTDTQYF

j_gene: TRBJ2-5
d_gene: -
v_gene: TRBV10-2
abundance: -
CDR3nt: TGCGCCAGCAGTGATCTTGTCGCCCAGTACTTC
CDR3aa: CASSDLVAQYF

j_gene: TRBJ2-7
d_gene: -
v_gene: TRBV20-1
abundance: -
CDR3nt: TGCAGTGGGGTCGACACTGGCTACGAGCAGTACTTC
CDR3aa: CSGVDTGYEQYF

j_gene: TRBJ2-4
d_gene: TRBD1
v_gene: TRBV27
abundance: -
CDR3nt: TGTGCCAGCAGTTTGCAGGGGGTTGGGGCCAAAAACATTCAGTACTTC
CDR3aa: CASSLQGVGAKNIQYF

j_gene: TRBJ1-6
d_gene: -
v_gene: TRBV4-1
abundance: few
CDR3nt: TGCGCCAGCAGCCAAGACCCCCCAGCCAGGACCAATTCACCCCTCCACTTT
CDR3aa: CASSQDPPARTNSPLHF

j_gene: TRBJ2-4
d_gene: TRBD1
v_gene: TRBV27
abundance: -
CDR3nt: TGTGCCAGCAGTAGTAGGTGGGACAGGGTTACTGTAGCCAAAAACATTCAGTACTTC
CDR3aa: CASSSRWDRVTVAKNIQYF

j_gene: TRBJ1-6
d_gene: TRBD1
v_gene: TRBV27
abundance: -
CDR3nt: TGTGCCAGCAGTTCCTACCGGGACAGGGGGGGTTCACCCCTCCACTTT
CDR3aa: CASSSYRDRGGSPLHF

j_gene: TRBJ2-7
d_gene: -
v_gene: TRBV15
abundance: -
CDR3nt: TGTGCCACCAGCGAAAGGAGGTTTCTCGAGCAGTACTTC
CDR3aa: CATSERRFLEQYF

j_gene: TRBJ2-5
d_gene: -
v_gene: TRBV28
abundance: few
CDR3nt: TGTGCCAGCAGTATCGGGACGTACGGCGAGACCCAGTACTTC
CDR3aa: CASSIGTYGETQYF

j_gene: TRBJ2-5
d_gene: -
v_gene: TRBV11-2
abundance: few
CDR3nt: TGTGCCAGCAGCCAAAGGCACGGGAGCGTGAGGGGAGAACAGTACTTC
CDR3aa: CASSQRHGSVRGEQYF

j_gene: TRBJ2-7
d_gene: TRBD1
v_gene: TRBV11-1
abundance: once
CDR3nt: TGTGCCAGCAGCCGAGGACAGGCCTTTCCCTACGAGCAGTACTTC
CDR3aa: CASSRGQAFPYEQYF

j_gene: TRBJ2-3
d_gene: TRBD1
v_gene: TRBV20-1
abundance: -
CDR3nt: TGCAGTGCTAGAGATAGGACAGGGTCCACAGATACGCAGTATTTT
CDR3aa: CSARDRTGSTDTQYF

j_gene: TRBJ1-2
d_gene: -
v_gene: TRBV29-1
abundance: -
CDR3nt: TGCAGCGTTGAGGCCCCATTCCCCACCTTC
CDR3aa: CSVEAPFPTF